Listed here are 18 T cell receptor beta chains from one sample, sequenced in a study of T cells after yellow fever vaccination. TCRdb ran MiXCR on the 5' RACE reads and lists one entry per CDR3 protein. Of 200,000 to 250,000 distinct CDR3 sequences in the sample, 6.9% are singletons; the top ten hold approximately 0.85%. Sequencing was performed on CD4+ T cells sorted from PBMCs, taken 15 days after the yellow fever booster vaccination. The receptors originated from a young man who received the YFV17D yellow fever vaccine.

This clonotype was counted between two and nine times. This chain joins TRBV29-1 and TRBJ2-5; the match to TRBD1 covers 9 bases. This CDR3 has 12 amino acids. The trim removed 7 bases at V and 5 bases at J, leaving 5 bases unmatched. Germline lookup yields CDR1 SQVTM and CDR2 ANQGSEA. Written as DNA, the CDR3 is TGCAGCGGGGGGGACAGGGAGGAGACCCAGTACTTC. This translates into CSGGDREETQYF.

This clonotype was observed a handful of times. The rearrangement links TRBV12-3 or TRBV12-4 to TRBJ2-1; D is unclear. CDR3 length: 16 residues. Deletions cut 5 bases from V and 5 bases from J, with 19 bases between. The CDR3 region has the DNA TGTGCCAGCAGTCTATACACCCCTAAGGGTCACAATGAGCAGTTCTTC. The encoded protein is CASSLYTPKGHNEQFF.

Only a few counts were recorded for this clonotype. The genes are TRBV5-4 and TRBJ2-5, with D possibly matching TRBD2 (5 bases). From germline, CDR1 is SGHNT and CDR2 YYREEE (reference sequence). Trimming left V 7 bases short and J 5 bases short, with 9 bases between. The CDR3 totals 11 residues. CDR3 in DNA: TGTGCCAGCGGAGGTGTTGAGACCCAGTACTTC. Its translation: CASGGVETQYF.

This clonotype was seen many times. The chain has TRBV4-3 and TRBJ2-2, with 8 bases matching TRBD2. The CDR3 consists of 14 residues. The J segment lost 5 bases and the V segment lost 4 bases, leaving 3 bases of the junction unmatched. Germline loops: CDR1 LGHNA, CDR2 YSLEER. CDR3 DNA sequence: TGCGCCAGCAGCCTCGGGACTAGTACCGGGGAGCTGTTTTTT. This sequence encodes CASSLGTSTGELFF.

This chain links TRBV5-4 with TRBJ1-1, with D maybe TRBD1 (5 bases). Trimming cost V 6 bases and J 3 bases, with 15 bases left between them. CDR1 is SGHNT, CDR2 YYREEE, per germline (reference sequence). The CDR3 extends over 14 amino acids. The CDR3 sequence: CASTRGSAYTEAFF. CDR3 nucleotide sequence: TGTGCCAGCACCCGGGGGAGTGCGTACACTGAAGCTTTCTTT.

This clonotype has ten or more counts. In DNA, the CDR3 is TGTGCCAGCAGCCAAATGGGACTGAAGAACACTGAAGCTTTCTTT. Translating it yields CASSQMGLKNTEAFF. The rearrangement links TRBV7-2 to TRBJ1-1; possible D gene TRBD1, 5 bases. Germline V gene sequence: CDR1 SGHTA, CDR2 FQGNSA. This CDR3 contains 15 residues. V dropped 5 bases and J dropped 1 base, with 14 bases sitting between them.

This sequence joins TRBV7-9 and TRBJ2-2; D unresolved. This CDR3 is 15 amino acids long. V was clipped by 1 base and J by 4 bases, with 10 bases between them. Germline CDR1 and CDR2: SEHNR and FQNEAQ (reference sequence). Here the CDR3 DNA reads TGTGCCAGCAGCTTAGGAGATCCCCGCACCGGGGAGCTGTTTTTT. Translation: CASSLGDPRTGELFF. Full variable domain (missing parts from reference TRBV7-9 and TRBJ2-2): DTGVSQNPRHKITKRGQNVTFRCDPISEHNRLYWYRQTLGQGPEFLTYFQNEAQLEKSRLLSDRFSAERPKGSFSTLEIQRTEQGDSAMYLCASSLGDPRTGELFFGEGSRLTVL.

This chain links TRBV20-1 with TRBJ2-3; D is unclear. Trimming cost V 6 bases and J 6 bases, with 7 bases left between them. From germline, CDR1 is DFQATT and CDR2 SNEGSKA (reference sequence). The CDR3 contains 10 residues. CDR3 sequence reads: CSASWDTQYF. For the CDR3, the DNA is TGCAGTGCCAGCTGGGATACGCAGTATTTT.

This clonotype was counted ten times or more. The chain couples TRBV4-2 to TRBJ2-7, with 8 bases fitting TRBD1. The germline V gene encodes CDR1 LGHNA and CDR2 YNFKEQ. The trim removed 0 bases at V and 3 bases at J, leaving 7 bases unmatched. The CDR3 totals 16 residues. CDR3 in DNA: TGTGCCAGCAGCCAAGATGACGCCGACAGGGGCTACGAGCAGTACTTC. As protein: CASSQDDADRGYEQYF.

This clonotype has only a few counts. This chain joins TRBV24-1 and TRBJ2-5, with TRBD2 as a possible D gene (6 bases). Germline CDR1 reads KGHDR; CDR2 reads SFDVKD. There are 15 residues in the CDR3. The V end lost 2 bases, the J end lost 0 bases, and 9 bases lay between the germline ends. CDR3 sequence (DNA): TGTGCCACCAGTGATTCGGCGGGACACCAAGAGACCCAGTACTTC. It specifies CATSDSAGHQETQYF.

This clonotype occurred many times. The CDR3 reads CSVPSKGLAVYRDTQYF. CDR3 nucleotide sequence: TGCAGCGTCCCTAGTAAGGGACTAGCGGTGTACAGGGATACGCAGTATTTT. The chain has TRBV29-1 and TRBJ2-3, with 11 positions matching TRBD2. The CDR3 loop spans 17 amino acids. Germline loops: CDR1 SQVTM, CDR2 ANQGSEA. The junction had 17 bases not matched to a gene; V was cut back by 6 bases and J by 6 bases.

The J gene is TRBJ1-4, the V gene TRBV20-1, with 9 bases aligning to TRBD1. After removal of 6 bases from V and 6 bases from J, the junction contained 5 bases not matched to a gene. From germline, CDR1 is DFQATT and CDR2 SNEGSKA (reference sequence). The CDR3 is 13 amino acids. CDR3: CSAEQGADEKLFF. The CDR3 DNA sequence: TGCAGTGCCGAACAGGGGGCCGATGAAAAACTGTTTTTT.

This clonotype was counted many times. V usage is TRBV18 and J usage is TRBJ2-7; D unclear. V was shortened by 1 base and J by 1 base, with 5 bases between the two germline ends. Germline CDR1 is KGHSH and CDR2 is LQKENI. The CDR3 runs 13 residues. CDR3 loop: CASSPRPSYEQYF. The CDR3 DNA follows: TGTGCCAGCTCACCACGGCCTTCCTACGAGCAGTACTTC.

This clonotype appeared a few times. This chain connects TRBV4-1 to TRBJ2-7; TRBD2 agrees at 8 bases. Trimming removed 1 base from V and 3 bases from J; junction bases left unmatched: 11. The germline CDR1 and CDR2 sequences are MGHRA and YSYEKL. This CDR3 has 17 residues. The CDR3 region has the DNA TGCGCCAGCAGCCAAGTTTCCAGACTAGCGCCCCACTACGAGCAGTACTTC. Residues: CASSQVSRLAPHYEQYF.

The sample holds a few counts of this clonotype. The CDR3 loop reads CASTLQGANEQFF. In DNA form, the CDR3 reads TGTGCCAGCACCCTTCAAGGGGCCAATGAGCAGTTCTTC. The chain joins TRBV5-4 to TRBJ2-1, with D possibly being TRBD1 (5 bases). CDR3 length equals 13 residues. Germline CDR1 is SGHNT and CDR2 is YYREEE (reference sequence). The V end lost 6 bases, the J end lost 6 bases, and 13 bases lay between the germline ends.

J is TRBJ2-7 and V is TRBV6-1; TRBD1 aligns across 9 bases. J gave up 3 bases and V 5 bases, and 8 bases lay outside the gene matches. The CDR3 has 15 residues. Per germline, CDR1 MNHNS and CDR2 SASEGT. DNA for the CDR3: TGTGCCAGCAGTAAGGACAGGGGTCCGATCTACGAGCAGTACTTC. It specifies CASSKDRGPIYEQYF.

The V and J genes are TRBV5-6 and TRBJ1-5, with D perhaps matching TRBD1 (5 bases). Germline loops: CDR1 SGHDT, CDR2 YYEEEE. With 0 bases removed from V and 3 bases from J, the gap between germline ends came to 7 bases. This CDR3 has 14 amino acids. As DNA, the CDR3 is TGTGCCAGCAGCTTGGGGGGGTTCAATCAGCCCCAGCATTTT. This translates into CASSLGGFNQPQHF.

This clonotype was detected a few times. The CDR3 DNA reads TGTGCCAGCGGACTGACTAGCGGGAGGATAGGCGAGCAGTACTTC. This translates into CASGLTSGRIGEQYF. This chain joins TRBV12-3 or TRBV12-4 and TRBJ2-7; TRBD2 aligns across 13 bases. The ends lost 8 bases at V and 6 bases at J; junction bases unmatched: 10. This CDR3 region has 15 residues.